This T cell receptor beta chain derives from a study of shared clonotypes between healthy human individuals. Turning to the study itself: The study used three CD4 naive, three CD4 memory, two CD8 naive and one CD8 memory plate per donor. Study observations and caveats: All-four-donor shared clonotypes had higher generation probabilities than non-shared clonotypes did. Shared clonotypes: 4.5% to 5% naive CD4, around 3.5% naive CD8, 2.3% memory CD4, approximately 0.41% memory CD8.

Concerning this clone itself: What it recognizes is unknown.

The ends were cut back, 5 bases at V and 0 bases at J, with 17 bases in the middle. CDR1 and CDR2 from the germline V gene are SEHNR and FQNEAQ (reference sequence). This CDR3 region has 17 residues. Original handling: ImmunoSEQ junction-only sequences lacked quality scores, so their filtering differed. Clones were read by immunoSEQ multiplex PCR, and TCRdb kept only the in-frame ones, dropping some. V and J calls and clone size are those listed in that table; D and trimming were worked out from the DNA. The table has more than 2 million clones, 90% to 96% seen once. The specimen sequenced was naive CD4+ T cells sorted from blood. The subset denotes: CD45RA+ positively selected. The receptor's source is a man between 18 and 35 years old in good health. This chain links TRBV7-9 with TRBJ1-5, with a tentative D call TRBD1 (5 bases). CDR3 residues: CASSQGAAGTSNQPQHF. CDR3 bases: TGTGCCAGCAGCCAAGGGGCGGCAGGGACTAGCAATCAGCCCCAGCATTTT.